The rows below give T cell receptor beta chains drawn from one sample of a study of cytomegalovirus exposure and HLA in healthy donors. The method was immunoSEQ multiplex PCR; TCRdb's version includes in-frame clones alone and lacks a portion of them. The sample has 110,000 or so clones, 85% to 90% seen once. Sequencing was carried out using PBMCs. The receptor set was obtained from a young woman in good health and CMV-seropositive. The CDR3 runs from the conserved cysteine through the conserved F or W. The D gene is left open where the match is weak. Where a row states a size, it is once, few, many or the class of an expanded clone; other rows omit it.

j_call,clone_size,v_call,d_call,cdr3_nt,cdr3_aa
TRBJ2-3,-,TRBV4-1,TRBD1,TGCGCCAGCAGCCTTACACCGGGACAGAGCACAGATACGCAGTATTTT,CASSLTPGQSTDTQYF
TRBJ2-7,-,TRBV4-1,TRBD2,TGCGCCAGCAGCCTTAGCGGGGGGGCGAGCTACGAGCAGTACTTC,CASSLSGGASYEQYF
TRBJ1-1,-,TRBV4-1,-,TGCGCCAGCAGCCCAGACGGAGATGAAGCTTTCTTT,CASSPDGDEAFF
TRBJ1-1,-,TRBV19,TRBD1,TGTGCCAGTAGCATGATTACAGGGGGCACTGAAGCTTTCTTT,CASSMITGGTEAFF
TRBJ1-2,-,TRBV4-1,TRBD1,TGCGCCAGCAGCCCGCATACCGACAGGGTCTATGGCTACACCTTC,CASSPHTDRVYGYTF
TRBJ1-1,-,TRBV27,TRBD1,TGTGCCAGCAGTTTAGGACAGGGGGCACAGGTCACTGAAGCTTTCTTT,CASSLGQGAQVTEAFF
TRBJ2-2,-,TRBV19,-,TGTGCCAGTAGTCTGGACTCACGGCTCCCCGGGGAGCTGTTTTTT,CASSLDSRLPGELFF
TRBJ1-2,-,TRBV18,-,TGTGCCAGCTCTTCCGGGACACTCTATGGCTACACCTTC,CASSSGTLYGYTF
TRBJ2-1,-,TRBV5-1,TRBD1,TGCGCCAGCAGCTTTGGGACAGGGGGAAACAATGAGCAGTTCTTC,CASSFGTGGNNEQFF
TRBJ1-2,-,TRBV7-6,-,TGTGCCAGCAGCCCCTGGAGTTATGGCTACACCTTC,CASSPWSYGYTF
TRBJ2-7,-,TRBV9,TRBD2,TGTGCCAGCAGCGTAGGGACTAGCGGGACCTACGAGCAGTACTTC,CASSVGTSGTYEQYF
TRBJ2-3,-,TRBV12-5,TRBD2,TGTGCTAGTGGTTTGTATCAAGGTGGGACTAGCGGGAGACGCACAGATACGCAGTATTTT,CASGLYQGGTSGRRTDTQYF
TRBJ1-1,-,TRBV11-1,-,TGTGCCAGCAGCCAAGCCGGCTCAGGGCCATCAGAATACACTGAAGCTTTCTTT,CASSQAGSGPSEYTEAFF
TRBJ1-1,-,TRBV6-5,-,TGTGCCAGCAGTTACGTGGGGAATAGGAGGGAAGCTTTCTTT,CASSYVGNRREAFF
TRBJ1-5,-,TRBV15,-,TGTGCCACCAGCAGGTCGCTGGAGAGTATCTATAGCAATCAGCCCCAGCATTTT,CATSRSLESIYSNQPQHF
TRBJ1-5,-,TRBV19,TRBD1,TGTGCCAGTCTAATTACCCGGGACAGTCGGAATCAGCCCCAGCATTTT,CASLITRDSRNQPQHF
TRBJ1-1,-,TRBV11-2,-,TGTGCCAGCAGCGCCGAGTCCGAAGCTTTCTTT,CASSAESEAFF
TRBJ2-2,-,TRBV7-6,TRBD1,TGTGCCAGCAGCTTAGCAGCAGGGCAGGGGGCCGGGGAGCTGTTTTTT,CASSLAAGQGAGELFF
TRBJ1-5,-,TRBV27,-,TGTGCCAGCAGTTTTCGGAGCAATCAGCCCCAGCATTTT,CASSFRSNQPQHF
TRBJ2-5,-,TRBV11-2,TRBD1,TGTGCCAGCAGCTTACCCGGGACAGACAAGTACCAAGAGACCCAGTACTTC,CASSLPGTDKYQETQYF
TRBJ2-7,-,TRBV9,-,TGTGCCAGCAGCCCGAGGAACCGCTACGAGCAGTACTTC,CASSPRNRYEQYF
TRBJ2-1,-,TRBV29-1,TRBD2,TGCAGCGTTGAGGGTAGCGGGAGACCCTATCACTACAATGAGCAGTTCTTC,CSVEGSGRPYHYNEQFF
TRBJ2-7,-,TRBV2,TRBD1,TGTGCCAGCAGTGGCTTTACGGACAGGACCAATCCCGGCGAGCAGTACTTC,CASSGFTDRTNPGEQYF
TRBJ2-2,-,TRBV19,-,TGTGCCAGTAGTCTGAATAGCGGACCCGCGGGCACCGGGGAGCTGTTTTTT,CASSLNSGPAGTGELFF
TRBJ2-6,-,TRBV6-5,TRBD1,TGTGCCAGCAGTACTCGGGACAGGGGGGCCAACGTCCTGACTTTC,CASSTRDRGANVLTF
TRBJ1-1,once,TRBV7-9,TRBD1,TGTGCCAGCAGCTTAAGCCCGGACAGGGTGAACACTGAAGCTTTCTTT,CASSLSPDRVNTEAFF
TRBJ1-2,-,TRBV2,-,TGTGCCAGCAGTGAATCGGAGGCCATATGGTATGGCTACACCTTC,CASSESEAIWYGYTF
TRBJ2-1,few,TRBV5-1,-,TGCGCCAGCAGCTTTGCGGGGGCCTCCTACAATGAGCAGTTCTTC,CASSFAGASYNEQFF
TRBJ1-2,-,TRBV9,TRBD1,TGTGCCAGCAGTGCCCGGACAGGGGGCTTTGGCTACACCTTC,CASSARTGGFGYTF
TRBJ2-2,-,TRBV5-1,TRBD1,TGCGCCAGCAGCTTGGGAGGGACAGGCAACACCGGGGAGCTGTTTTTT,CASSLGGTGNTGELFF
TRBJ1-5,-,TRBV19,-,TGTGCCAGTAGTATTACGGGGGGGGGCAGCTATCAGCCCCAGCATTTT,CASSITGGGSYQPQHF
TRBJ1-5,-,TRBV19,-,TGTGCCAGTAACGACAGAGTTAACAATCAGCCCCAGCATTTT,CASNDRVNNQPQHF
TRBJ1-2,once,TRBV10-2,TRBD1,TGCGCCAGCAGTGAAACGGACAGGGGAGATGGCTACACCTTC,CASSETDRGDGYTF
TRBJ2-7,-,TRBV7-8,TRBD2,TGTGCCAGCGCTAGCGGGAGGACCTACGAGCAGTACTTC,CASASGRTYEQYF
TRBJ2-5,-,TRBV11-3,TRBD2,TGTGCCAGCAGCTTAGGAATACTAGCGGGAGAAGAGACCCAGTACTTC,CASSLGILAGEETQYF
TRBJ1-6,-,TRBV5-1,TRBD1,TGCGCCAGCAGGGTAGAGGGGGCCATCCGCTCACCCCTCCACTTT,CASRVEGAIRSPLHF
TRBJ2-1,-,TRBV4-2,-,TGTGCCAGCAGCCAATTCCTCGGGCGAAACGAGGGTGAGCAGTTCTTC,CASSQFLGRNEGEQFF
TRBJ2-7,-,TRBV5-4,-,TGTGCCAGCAGCTTAGGGGCTATGTCAGGGTCCTACGAGCAGTACTTC,CASSLGAMSGSYEQYF
TRBJ2-2,once,TRBV5-1,TRBD2,TGCGCCAGCAGCTCACCGGGCGGGAGGGCCACCGGGGAGCTGTTTTTT,CASSSPGGRATGELFF
TRBJ2-3,-,TRBV30,-,TGTGCCTGGAGGAAAGCGGTAACTGGCACAGATACGCAGTATTTT,CAWRKAVTGTDTQYF
TRBJ1-5,-,TRBV19,TRBD1,TGTGCCAGCACCGGGACAGGGGGGCCTTCCAATCAGCCCCAGCATTTT,CASTGTGGPSNQPQHF
TRBJ2-2,-,TRBV9,TRBD1,TGTGCCAGCAGCGTAGGGACAGGGGGCGCTCCCTCCGGGGAGCTGTTTTTT,CASSVGTGGAPSGELFF
TRBJ1-2,-,TRBV11-2,-,TGTGCCAGCAGCTCCCCAAGGCGGGGCCCTAACTATGGCTACACCTTC,CASSSPRRGPNYGYTF